Described below is a single T cell receptor beta chain sequence and its context. Its antigen remains unidentified. A read error may account for a junction end that differs from germline. Germline-derived CDR1 and CDR2 are MNHEY and SVGAGI. The CDR3 consists of 10 residues. Assay: immunoSEQ multiplex PCR; the TCRdb copy retains only in-frame clones and omits some. The sample includes under 70,000 clones, 80% to 90% of them seen just once. This record belongs to a study of OX40 agonist ivuxolimab in advanced cancers. Background on the study: Patients with prior anti-PD-1, anti-PD-L1 or anti-CTLA-4 therapy were eligible; 40% to 45% had some.

Findings and limits, study-wide: Patients who responded partially at 0.1-3.0 mg/kg showed clonal expansion ranking among the lowest. Low normalized T-cell clonal expansion was additionally recorded for some nonresponders.

Sequenced here: CD4+ or CD8+ T cells sorted from blood, sampled in a trial of the OX40 agonist ivuxolimab. The TCR originated in an adult with an advanced solid tumor such as melanoma, head and neck, liver or kidney cancer. The rearrangement links TRBV6-5 to TRBJ1-2; D gene uncertain. The CDR3 sequence: CASGEYAYTF. Here the CDR3 DNA reads TGTGCCAGCGGAGAGTATGCCTACACCTTC.